Below, 27 T cell receptor beta chains from the same sample are listed, as sequenced in a study of neurological immune-mediated disorders. TCRdb reprocessed the 5' RACE reads via MiXCR and lists one record per CDR3 protein. The sample includes more than 15,000 distinct CDR3 sequences, roughly 10% seen only once; the top ten take approximately 28%. Sequencing used CD8+ T cells from blood. All receptors come from a woman between 50 and 59 years old in good health.

In this sample, this clonotype turned up many times. This chain joins TRBV20-1 and TRBJ2-7, with 9 bases aligning to TRBD1. J lost 4 bases, V lost 4 bases, and 8 bases had no gene match. Germline CDR1 reads DFQATT; CDR2 reads SNEGSKA (reference sequence). The CDR3 is made up of 14 amino acids. The CDR3 DNA reads TGCAGTGCTAAAACAGGGGGCCCTTCTTACGAGCAGTACTTC. As protein: CSAKTGGPSYEQYF.

In this sample, this clonotype turned up many times. V usage is TRBV5-1 and J usage is TRBJ2-7; D unresolved. V was shortened by 0 bases and J by 4 bases, with 8 bases between the two germline ends. This CDR3 region has 13 residues. CDR1 is SGHRS and CDR2 is YFSETQ in the germline V gene. This chain's CDR3 is CASSLGSLYEQYF. DNA of the CDR3: TGCGCCAGCAGCTTGGGGTCCCTTTACGAGCAGTACTTC.

This clonotype was seen many times. The J gene is TRBJ1-5, the V gene TRBV5-1; D is perhaps TRBD1 (5 bases). Germline V gene lookup returns CDR1 SGHRS and CDR2 YFSETQ. V was clipped by 5 bases and J by 4 bases, with 16 bases between them. The CDR3 consists of 15 residues. CDR3 amino acids: CASSPSGGVNQPQHF. CDR3 DNA: TGCGCCAGCAGTCCGTCCGGGGGTGTGAATCAGCCCCAGCATTTT.

This clonotype was counted ten times or more. The chain uses TRBV20-1 and TRBJ2-5, with no clear D. The germline CDR1 and CDR2 sequences are DFQATT and SNEGSKA (reference sequence). Trimming stripped 3 bases from V and 1 base from J, with 18 bases between. The CDR3 is 16 amino acids. The CDR3 sequence is CSASEIEDAFQETQYF. The CDR3, as DNA: TGCAGTGCTAGTGAAATAGAGGATGCCTTCCAAGAGACCCAGTACTTC.

This clonotype has a count of ten or more. For the CDR3, the DNA is TGCGCCAGCAGCTTGGCCAGGGACACAGGCACAGATACGCAGTATTTT. Translating it yields CASSLARDTGTDTQYF. The V and J genes are TRBV5-1 and TRBJ2-3; TRBD1 is a possible D gene (6 bases). Germline V lookup: CDR1 SGHRS, CDR2 YFSETQ. Trimming took 0 bases from V and 1 from J, leaving 12 bases between them. CDR3 length: 16 amino acids.

This clonotype was found many times. The J gene is TRBJ2-1, the V gene TRBV29-1, with D possibly being TRBD2 (7 bases). The germline CDR1 and CDR2 sequences are SQVTM and ANQGSEA. This CDR3 comprises 17 residues. V shed 3 bases and J shed 10 bases, with 28 bases lying between them. As DNA, the CDR3 is TGCAGCGTTGAGGCTCCCCGGCGAGGGGGGGGGCGAGGGGAGCAGTTCTTC. Translation gives CSVEAPRRGGGRGEQFF.

This clonotype was seen many times. The chain is built from TRBV5-1 and TRBJ2-7; tentatively, D is TRBD1 or TRBD2 (5 bases each). V was shortened by 5 bases and J by 6 bases, with 15 bases between the two germline ends. Germline V CDR1 and CDR2: SGHRS, YFSETQ. This CDR3 spans 13 amino acids. DNA of the CDR3: TGCGCCAGCAGAGATCGGGGACCCCTCGAGCAGTACTTC. Residues: CASRDRGPLEQYF.

This clonotype was seen ten or more times. The rearrangement links TRBV5-1 to TRBJ1-5; D gene ambiguous. The CDR3 spans 16 residues. With 4 bases removed from V and 2 bases from J, the gap between germline ends came to 16 bases. Per the germline V gene, CDR1 is SGHRS and CDR2 is YFSETQ. The CDR3 sequence: CASSVTRPLGNQPQHF. CDR3 in DNA: TGCGCCAGCAGCGTGACCCGGCCGTTGGGCAATCAGCCCCAGCATTTT.

This clonotype was counted ten times or more. At one of its ends the junction is not consistent with the germline gene, which may arise from a read error. The rearrangement joins TRBV11-2 to TRBJ2-2, with TRBD2 as a possible D gene (6 bases). The germline V gene encodes CDR1 SGHAT and CDR2 FQNNGV. This CDR3 is built from 14 residues. Written as DNA, the CDR3 is TGTGCCAACAGCGTTAGGAGGGGTCGCGAGGAGCTGTTTTTT. This gives the protein CANSVRRGREELFF.

This clonotype was observed many times. This chain links TRBV11-2 with TRBJ2-3; D is unclear. V was pared by 6 bases and J by 5 bases, with 6 bases between. Germline V CDR1 and CDR2: SGHAT, FQNNGV. The CDR3 totals 11 residues. CDR3 coding DNA: TGTGCCAGCAGAGGAAAAGATACGCAGTATTTT. Translation: CASRGKDTQYF.

This clonotype was detected ten times or more. Its ends do not fully match the called genes, so a read error is possible. J is TRBJ2-1 and V is TRBV15, with D possibly being TRBD2 (6 bases). The germline gives CDR1 LNHNV, CDR2 YYDKDF (reference sequence). CDR3 length: 15 residues. CDR3 nucleotide sequence: TGTGCCACCAGCATTGGAACTAGCTCCCACAATGAGCAGTTCTTC. Its protein product is CATSIGTSSHNEQFF.

This clonotype occurred many times. J is TRBJ2-1 and V is TRBV15, with a weak D call TRBD2 (5 bases). The germline V gene has CDR1 LNHNV and CDR2 YYDKDF (reference sequence). V shed 0 bases and J shed 7 bases, with 16 bases lying between them. The CDR3 covers 16 residues. The CDR3 loop reads CATSRDSAERRNEQFF. CDR3 bases: TGTGCCACCAGCAGAGATTCGGCAGAAAGGAGGAATGAGCAGTTCTTC.

This chain joins TRBV27 and TRBJ2-7; 12 bases are a match to TRBD1. The CDR3 is 14 residues long. The ends lost 7 bases at V and 5 bases at J; junction bases unmatched: 6. From germline, CDR1 is MNHEY and CDR2 SMNVEV (reference sequence). This CDR3 is CASILGQGAHEQYF. The CDR3 bases are TGTGCCAGCATCCTGGGACAGGGGGCGCACGAGCAGTACTTC.

There are many counts of this clonotype. The genes are TRBV14 and TRBJ2-1, with D perhaps matching TRBD1 (6 bases). The CDR3 spans 15 residues. Germline assignment: CDR1 SGHDN and CDR2 FVKESK. Trimming left V 0 bases short and J 4 bases short, with 10 bases between. In nucleotides, the CDR3 is TGTGCCAGCAGCCAAGACAGTCAGGGGTACAATGAGCAGTTCTTC. Amino acids: CASSQDSQGYNEQFF.

Many counts were recorded for this clonotype. This chain uses TRBV7-2 with TRBJ2-7; 12 bases line up with TRBD2. Germline CDR1 and CDR2: SGHTA and FQGNSA. Germline trimming cut 4 bases from V and 2 bases from J; bases unmatched to any gene: 15. The CDR3 extends over 19 amino acids. CDR3 protein: CASSSILAGTSGHPYEQYF. The CDR3 coding sequence is TGTGCCAGCAGCTCAATCCTTGCGGGGACTAGCGGGCACCCCTACGAGCAGTACTTC.

There are many counts of this clonotype. CDR3 residues: CASRESSEQYF. CDR3 DNA: TGCGCCAGCAGGGAGTCGTCCGAGCAGTACTTC. The rearrangement joins TRBV5-1 to TRBJ2-7; the D is unclear. CDR3 size: 11 residues. The V and J ends lost 5 bases and 6 bases respectively, with 9 bases between them. The V gene's germline CDR1 is SGHRS and CDR2 YFSETQ.

This clonotype was recorded many times. The chain links TRBV19 to TRBJ1-1, with TRBD1 matching over 11 bases. CDR3 length: 14 amino acids. From germline, CDR1 is LNHDA and CDR2 SQIVND (reference sequence). With V trimmed by 5 bases and J by 1 base, 0 bases remained unmatched. The CDR3 loop is CASSGTGGNTEAFF. CDR3 nucleotide sequence: TGTGCCAGTAGTGGGACAGGGGGGAACACTGAAGCTTTCTTT. Full variable domain (outside the CDR3, taken from reference TRBV19 and TRBJ1-1): DGGITQSPKYLFRKEGQNVTLSCEQNLNHDAMYWYRQDPGQGLRLIYYSQIVNDFQKGDIAEGYSVSREKKESFPLTVTSAQKNPTAFYLCASSGTGGNTEAFFGQGTRLTVV.

This clonotype was observed at least ten times. V usage is TRBV7-9 and J usage is TRBJ2-7, with 7 bases lining up with TRBD1. V lost 2 bases to trimming and J lost 9 bases; unmatched junction nucleotides: 4. This CDR3 region has 12 residues. Germline CDR1 is SEHNR and CDR2 is FQNEAQ (reference sequence). CDR3 sequence reads: CASSLPRDRQYF. As DNA, the CDR3 is TGTGCCAGCAGCTTACCCAGGGACAGGCAGTACTTC.

This clonotype was counted at least ten times. This chain joins TRBV20-1 and TRBJ2-1; D could derive from TRBD1 or TRBD2 (6 bases each). The CDR3 contains 15 residues. Germline V gives CDR1 DFQATT, CDR2 SNEGSKA (reference sequence). Trimming stripped 3 bases from V and 5 bases from J, with 17 bases between. CDR3 amino acids: CSASGGTAVHNEQFF. The CDR3 nucleotides are TGCAGTGCTAGCGGGGGCACCGCGGTCCACAATGAGCAGTTCTTC.

This clonotype was found many times. The V and J genes are TRBV29-1 and TRBJ1-2; D is perhaps TRBD1 (6 bases). V was pared by 7 bases and J by 1 base, with 19 bases between. The V gene's germline CDR1 is SQVTM and CDR2 ANQGSEA. CDR3 length: 15 amino acids. CDR3 sequence reads: CSADPLGTNNYGYTF. In DNA, the CDR3 is TGCAGCGCGGACCCCCTGGGGACAAATAACTATGGCTACACCTTC.

The chain is built from TRBV11-3 and TRBJ2-7, with TRBD1 as a possible D gene (6 bases). This CDR3 is 15 amino acids long. Germline V gene sequence: CDR1 SGHNT, CDR2 YENEEA. V gave up 5 bases and J gave up 2 bases, with 16 bases separating them. This chain's CDR3 is CASSPTRDTPYEQYF. CDR3 nucleotide sequence: TGTGCCAGCAGCCCGACCCGGGACACCCCCTACGAGCAGTACTTC.

This clonotype was seen repeatedly, ten times or more. The chain links TRBV27 to TRBJ2-2; possibly TRBD2 for D (6 bases). The CDR3 consists of 13 residues. Trimming pared 6 bases from V and 7 bases from J, leaving 12 bases between. Germline V CDR1 and CDR2: MNHEY, SMNVEV (reference sequence). The DNA of the CDR3 is TGTGCCAGCAGCCCCGGAGCGGGCGGGGAGCTGTTTTTT. Amino acids: CASSPGAGGELFF.

In its sample, this clonotype was seen many times. This chain links TRBV27 with TRBJ2-7, with 7 positions matching TRBD1. The germline gives CDR1 MNHEY, CDR2 SMNVEV (reference sequence). V was clipped by 10 bases and J by 9 bases; unmatched bases: 6. The CDR3 sequence is 10 residues long. This chain's CDR3 is CATGPGGQYF. The CDR3 coding sequence is TGTGCCACGGGCCCAGGGGGGCAGTACTTC.

This clonotype was recorded many times. The V and J genes are TRBV20-1 and TRBJ2-7, with D possibly being TRBD2 (6 bases). Germline assignment: CDR1 DFQATT and CDR2 SNEGSKA (reference sequence). Trimming removed 2 bases at V and 3 bases at J, with 11 bases between. This CDR3 is 13 amino acids long. The CDR3 reads CSARPRDFYEQYF. The DNA of the CDR3 is TGCAGTGCTAGACCCCGGGACTTCTACGAGCAGTACTTC.

In this sample, this clonotype turned up many times. The chain recombines TRBV2 with TRBJ2-1; D is possibly TRBD2 (6 bases). The germline CDR1 and CDR2 sequences are SNHLY and FYNNEI. The CDR3 extends over 12 amino acids. Trimming shortened V by 4 bases and J by 7 bases, and 8 bases separated the two germline ends. The CDR3: CASSGGENEQFF. Here the CDR3 DNA reads TGTGCCAGCAGTGGGGGGGAGAATGAGCAGTTCTTC. Supplemented by reference TRBV2 and TRBJ2-1, the full variable domain reads EPEVTQTPSHQVTQMGQEVILRCVPISNHLYFYWYRQILGQKVEFLVSFYNNEISEKSEIFDDQFSVERPDGSNFTLKIRSTKLEDSAMYFCASSGGENEQFFGPGTRLTVL.

This clonotype was detected ten times or more. The genes are TRBV7-6 and TRBJ2-3; D unclear. The germline CDR1 and CDR2 sequences are SGHVS and FNYEAQ. The CDR3 consists of 13 residues. The V and J ends lost 1 base and 3 bases respectively, with 5 bases between them. The CDR3 sequence: CASSLEPTDTQYF. The DNA for the CDR3 is TGTGCCAGCAGCTTAGAACCTACAGATACGCAGTATTTT.

There are many counts of this clonotype. The genes are TRBV5-5 and TRBJ1-1; 8 nucleotides line up with TRBD1. CDR3 length equals 14 residues. Germline V gives CDR1 SGHKS, CDR2 YYEKEE (reference sequence). With 4 bases clipped from V and 4 bases from J, the junction kept 6 bases outside the gene matches. CDR3 residues: CASSLDRGSTEAFF. CDR3 DNA sequence: TGTGCCAGCAGCCTAGACAGGGGCAGCACTGAAGCTTTCTTT.